This TCR beta chain was retrieved from a study of radiation and T cells in renal cell carcinoma. In regard to this clone: Its antigen is still unknown.

Measured with immunoSEQ multiplex PCR; TCRdb has only the in-frame clones, and not every one. In the table there are tens of thousands of clones, roughly four fifths of which are singletons. Described time point: baseline pretreatment blood. Treatment: 15 Gy SBRT to primary tumor, nephrectomy 4 weeks later. After SBRT, blood was collected at 2 and 4 weeks, plus baseline. Clear cell pathology was present in this patient's renal cell carcinoma. Whole-study findings and limits: Top tumor clonotypes rose in blood 2 weeks post-radiation, then contracted. Baseline intratumoral clonotype presence is unknown without pretreatment biopsies.

Germline lookup yields CDR1 SEHNR and CDR2 FQNEAQ (reference sequence). J lost 5 bases, V lost 6 bases, and 8 bases had no gene match. CDR3 length: 14 amino acids. This clonotype was obtained from a man between 60 and 75 years old with renal cell carcinoma. The material sequenced was blood, taken from a patient whose treatment included radiotherapy and nephrectomy. The chain combines TRBV7-9 with TRBJ2-7, with TRBD1 matching 9 bases. The CDR3: CASRTGQGPNEQYF. In nucleotides, the CDR3 is TGTGCCAGCAGGACCGGACAGGGGCCGAACGAGCAGTACTTC. Full variable domain (rest looked up from reference TRBV7-9 and TRBJ2-7): DTGVSQNPRHKITKRGQNVTFRCDPISEHNRLYWYRQTLGQGPEFLTYFQNEAQLEKSRLLSDRFSAERPKGSFSTLEIQRTEQGDSAMYLCASRTGQGPNEQYFGPGTRLTVT.